This T cell receptor beta chain was sequenced for a study of CXCR3-negative and CXCR3-positive naive CD8 T cells (dated by TCRdb to about 2019). Study-wide context: In total, 130 million to 150 million TRB reads were obtained, or roughly 1.5 +/- 0.3 million reads per library. The diversity and physicochemical repertoire analyses included more than nine donors pooled from two independent experiments. TRBV-TRBJ cluster analysis included naive subsets from roughly 5 donors and memory cells from 3 donors. Findings and caveats that apply to the study as a whole: Because surface CD5, which is linked to self-reactivity in mice, was comparable between the naive subsets, TCR interaction strength was also inferred from the physicochemical properties of TRB CDR3s. CXCR3 expression partially decreased after cryopreservation, so most assays used freshly isolated PBMCs. TRBV-TRBJ usage was similar between naive CXCR3-negative and CXCR3-positive cells from the same donor, while memory cells showed distinct patterns. Both naive subsets had comparably high repertoire diversity, while memory CD8+ T cells had much lower repertoire diversity.

A word on this clonotype: Its binding antigen is unknown.

Each CD8+ T cell subset was flow-sorted in triplicate, with some 300,000 cells per subset placed directly into RLT lysis buffer. Peripheral blood mononuclear cells were isolated from buffy coats using standard density gradient centrifugation. Total RNA was extracted from sorted cells using an RNeasy Mini Kit. The instrument was a NextSeq 550. The Human TCR Profiling Kit (MiLaboratory) was used to prepare UMI-labeled 5' RACE TRB cDNA libraries. The full amount of extracted RNA was used for cDNA synthesis, and the full amount of resulting cDNA was used for PCR amplification. Libraries were prepared in parallel with an identical number of PCR cycles. The authors processed their data as follows. With a requirement of at least two reads per UMI, MIGEC and MiXCR extracted about 57,000 +/- 9,900 unique UMI-labeled TRB cDNA molecules per library. On average, each library contained approximately 40,000 +/- 10,000 functional in-frame TRB CDR3 nucleotide clonotypes without stop codons. Diversity metrics, including normalized Shannon-Wiener and Chao1, were computed in VDJtools after downsampling to 5000 UMI-labeled TRB molecules per sample. For the central five CDR3 residues, VDJtools calculated physicochemical properties weighted by clonotype size, namely interaction energy, strength, volume and Kidera factor 4. After TCRdb reprocessed the reads, each CDR3 protein sequence was kept as one row, without DNA. In this record, the V and J calls reflect TCRdb's handling and not the investigators' own analysis. The sample's records list under 45,000 distinct CDR3 sequences. Roughly 15% of the sample comes from the top ten.

What was sequenced was memory CD8+ T cells from blood. The intended sense of this specimen's cell subset or site label: conventional CD8+ memory T cells (TMEM), sorted as controls. The receptor's source is a human donor in good health. Some clones in this sample may be carry-over from other donors' samples.

The CDR3 reads as follows: CATSPRDREMKQFF. The rearranged chain carries TRBV15 and TRBJ2-1; TCRdb's D call, TRBD1, is unchecked because there is no DNA. From a lookup of the germline V gene (reference sequence), CDR1 and CDR2 are LNHNV and YYDKDF. Taken from cysteine to phenylalanine, the CDR3 has 14 residues. No DNA is given. Reference TRBV15 and TRBJ2-1 proteins supply the regions before and after the CDR3; the full variable domain is: DAMVIQNPRYQVTQFGKPVTLSCSQTLNHNVMYWYQQKSSQAPKLLFHYYDKDFNNEADTPDNFQSRRPNTSFCFLDIRSPGLGDTAMYLCATSPRDREMKQFFGPGTRLTVL.